The 25 T cell receptor beta chains given below trace back to one sample, sequenced in a study of blood T cell repertoires in COVID-19. TCRdb's table, derived via immunoSEQ multiplex PCR, lists solely in-frame clones and lacks some. The sample holds 89,000 or so clones, about 85% seen once. The sample consisted of peripheral blood. These receptors all come from a man at least 80 years old with acute or convalescent COVID-19.

V gene TRBV3-1 (or the pseudogene TRBV3-2) combines with J gene TRBJ2-7; D is uncertain. Germline CDR1 is LGHDT and CDR2 is YNNKEL (reference sequence). The CDR3 runs 14 residues. V lost 0 bases to trimming and J lost 0 bases, with 6 bases between them. CDR3 loop: CASSQDQFSYEQYF. In DNA form, the CDR3 reads TGTGCCAGCAGCCAAGATCAGTTCTCCTACGAGCAGTACTTC.

The chain links TRBV2 to TRBJ2-1; TRBD1 matches 12 bases. The trim removed 2 bases at V and 0 bases at J, leaving 2 bases unmatched. The CDR3 sequence is 17 residues long. CDR1 SNHLY and CDR2 FYNNEI come from the germline V gene. As DNA, the CDR3 is TGTGCCAGCAGTGAATGGGGACAGGGGGCCTCCTACAATGAGCAGTTCTTC. Residues: CASSEWGQGASYNEQFF. Drawing the rest from reference TRBV2 and TRBJ2-1, the complete variable domain is EPEVTQTPSHQVTQMGQEVILRCVPISNHLYFYWYRQILGQKVEFLVSFYNNEISEKSEIFDDQFSVERPDGSNFTLKIRSTKLEDSAMYFCASSEWGQGASYNEQFFGPGTRLTVL.

The rearrangement uses TRBV5-6 and TRBJ1-5, with a tentative D call TRBD1 (6 bases). Trimming shortened V by 5 bases and J by 6 bases, and 18 bases separated the two germline ends. The CDR3 has 15 residues. The germline V gene encodes CDR1 SGHDT and CDR2 YYEEEE. The CDR3 region has the DNA TGTGCCAGCAGTCGAGCCGGGGGGCTTATTCAGCCCCAGCATTTT. It is translated as CASSRAGGLIQPQHF.

In this sample, this clone turned up a few times. The rearrangement joins TRBV28 to TRBJ1-1; D not resolved. Trimming pared 5 bases from V and 0 bases from J, leaving 16 bases between. The CDR3 is made up of 16 amino acids. Germline values: CDR1 MDHEN, CDR2 SYDVKM. The CDR3 spells CASSISPGVLNTEAFF. DNA for the CDR3: TGTGCCAGCAGTATTTCTCCCGGAGTATTGAACACTGAAGCTTTCTTT.

The table lists this clone with a count of one. This chain uses TRBV2 with TRBJ2-3, with TRBD1 matching 7 bases. The germline CDR1 and CDR2 sequences are SNHLY and FYNNEI. J gave up 5 bases and V 7 bases, and 12 bases lay outside the gene matches. The CDR3 is 15 residues long. In DNA form, the CDR3 reads TGTGCCAGCAACCCTCAGGGGACAGCCGGAGATACGCAGTATTTT. Its protein is CASNPQGTAGDTQYF.

A single count supports this clone. The rearrangement uses TRBV20-1 and TRBJ2-7; D is unclear. Trimming took off 6 bases at V and 1 base at J, with 7 bases between the two ends. Germline V gene sequence: CDR1 DFQATT, CDR2 SNEGSKA (reference sequence). CDR3 size: 11 residues. The CDR3 sequence: CSAEQSYEQYF. In nucleotides, the CDR3 is TGCAGTGCCGAGCAATCCTACGAGCAGTACTTC.

The J gene is TRBJ2-3, the V gene TRBV5-1, with 8 bases lining up with TRBD2. Germline CDR1 reads SGHRS; CDR2 reads YFSETQ. The ends lost 0 bases at V and 5 bases at J; junction bases unmatched: 5. The CDR3 is made up of 15 amino acids. This CDR3 is CASSLAAGALDTQYF. The CDR3 nucleotides read TGCGCCAGCAGCTTGGCAGCGGGAGCCCTAGATACGCAGTATTTT. Complete variable domain (other parts from reference TRBV5-1 and TRBJ2-3): KAGVTQTPRYLIKTRGQQVTLSCSPISGHRSVSWYQQTPGQGLQFLFEYFSETQRNKGNFPGRFSGRQFSNSRSEMNVSTLELGDSALYLCASSLAAGALDTQYFGPGTRLTVL.

The chain joins TRBV28 to TRBJ1-3; 8 nucleotides line up with TRBD1. The CDR3 has 19 residues. CDR1 is MDHEN and CDR2 is SYDVKM in the germline V gene. Trimming at V came to 7 bases and at J to 4 bases, leaving 21 bases not matched to a gene. Here the CDR3 DNA reads TGTGCCAGCATTAAAACCGGGACAGGCTTCCCCCGGCCGGGAAACACCATATATTTT. Amino acid sequence: CASIKTGTGFPRPGNTIYF.

This rearrangement joins TRBV9 to TRBJ1-1; tentatively, D is TRBD1 (6 bases). Deletions cut 4 bases from V and 6 bases from J, with 19 bases between. The CDR3 is made up of 15 amino acids. CDR1 is SGDLS and CDR2 is YYNGEE in the germline V gene. CDR3 protein: CASSSRGGGRSEAFF. The CDR3 DNA sequence: TGTGCCAGCAGCTCCCGAGGGGGGGGCAGGTCTGAAGCTTTCTTT. Full variable domain (missing parts from reference TRBV9 and TRBJ1-1): DSGVTQTPKHLITATGQRVTLRCSPRSGDLSVYWYQQSLDQGLQFLIQYYNGEERAKGNILERFSAQQFPDLHSELNLSSLELGDSALYFCASSSRGGGRSEAFFGQGTRLTVV.

The chain is built from TRBV6-5 and TRBJ2-7; D possibly corresponds to TRBD2 (5 bases). With 0 bases removed from V and 2 bases from J, the gap between germline ends came to 14 bases. From germline, CDR1 is MNHEY and CDR2 SVGAGI. There are 16 residues in the CDR3. Here the CDR3 reads CASSYSIVGITYEQYF. Here the CDR3 DNA reads TGTGCCAGCAGTTACTCGATAGTCGGGATTACCTACGAGCAGTACTTC.

This clone appeared once. This CDR3 reads CASSLGPWTASTGELFF. In nucleotides, the CDR3 is TGCGCCAGCAGCCTTGGACCCTGGACAGCAAGCACCGGGGAGCTGTTTTTT. The V call is TRBV5-1, the J call TRBJ2-2, with D possibly being TRBD1 (6 bases). V shed 4 bases and J shed 4 bases, with 20 bases lying between them. The CDR3 consists of 17 residues. Germline V gene data show CDR1 as SGHRS and CDR2 as YFSETQ.

The chain employs TRBV28 and TRBJ1-2; a weak D match, TRBD1 (6 bases). V was clipped by 3 bases and J by 7 bases, with 15 bases between them. CDR3 size: 14 residues. Germline V lookup: CDR1 MDHEN, CDR2 SYDVKM. The DNA for the CDR3 is TGTGCCAGCAGTTTCCTAGGGGGGGCATTTGGCTACACCTTC. Amino acid sequence: CASSFLGGAFGYTF.

Points on this clone: The sample holds other DNA sequences that translate to the same CDR3. Here the CDR3 DNA reads TGTGCCAGCAGTTTACGAGAGACCCAGTACTTC. It specifies CASSLRETQYF. The chain is built from TRBV28 and TRBJ2-5; D call uncertain. Trimming removed 2 bases at V and 4 bases at J, with 2 bases between. CDR3 length equals 11 residues. Germline CDR1 is MDHEN and CDR2 is SYDVKM.

This chain uses TRBV6-2 or TRBV6-3 with TRBJ2-1; the D gene is possibly TRBD1 (6 bases). V lost 2 bases, J lost 5 bases, and 19 bases lay in between. Germline CDR1 and CDR2: MNHEY and SVGEGT. There are 17 residues in the CDR3. The chain's CDR3 is CASSYLTGTGFDNEQFF. In DNA form, the CDR3 reads TGTGCCAGCAGTTACCTTACGGGAACAGGGTTTGACAATGAGCAGTTCTTC.

The rearrangement links TRBV6-5 to TRBJ1-1; 7 nucleotides line up with TRBD1. Germline CDR1 MNHEY, CDR2 SVGAGI. With V trimmed by 6 bases and J by 5 bases, 9 bases remained unmatched. This CDR3 contains 14 residues. The CDR3 DNA reads as TGTGCCAGCAGCGTTCAGGGGGTTAAAACTGAAGCTTTCTTT. Its protein is CASSVQGVKTEAFF.

This clone was found once. The chain employs TRBV9 and TRBJ1-6; weak D call: TRBD1 (5 bases). The CDR3 spans 13 residues. V was clipped by 10 bases and J by 5 bases, with 13 bases between them. Germline assignment: CDR1 SGDLS and CDR2 YYNGEE. The CDR3 DNA reads as TGTGCCTCCCAAAGGGGCGATAATTCACCCCTCCACTTT. Amino acid sequence: CASQRGDNSPLHF.

V gene TRBV30 combines with J gene TRBJ1-6; 10 bases line up with TRBD1. The V gene's germline CDR1 is GTSNPN and CDR2 SVGIG (reference sequence). CDR3 length: 15 residues. The V gene end was trimmed by 4 bases and the J gene end by 7 bases; junction bases not matched to a gene: 7. CDR3 region: CAWTRDRGTNSPLHF. The CDR3 DNA sequence: TGTGCCTGGACTCGGGACAGGGGCACGAATTCACCCCTCCACTTT.

This clone was seen just once. The chain links TRBV7-9 to TRBJ1-2; D is possibly TRBD1 (6 bases). The CDR3 runs 15 residues. Trimming cost V 2 bases and J 0 bases, with 10 bases left between them. Germline V CDR1 and CDR2: SEHNR, FQNEAQ (reference sequence). The CDR3 DNA reads as TGTGCCAGCAGCTTAATGGGGGGGCCTAACTATGGCTACACCTTC. Translated, it gives CASSLMGGPNYGYTF.

This sequence joins TRBV2 and TRBJ1-3; D unresolved. This CDR3 comprises 17 residues. CDR1 is SNHLY, CDR2 FYNNEI, per germline. Trimming shortened V by 6 bases and J by 1 base, and 19 bases separated the two germline ends. This chain's CDR3 is CASRGPGETQSGNTIYF. The CDR3 DNA reads as TGTGCCAGCAGGGGTCCAGGCGAGACGCAATCTGGAAACACCATATATTTT.

V usage is TRBV3-1 (or the pseudogene TRBV3-2) and J usage is TRBJ1-6, with D hard to call. V gave up 0 bases and J gave up 0 bases, with 9 bases separating them. CDR3 length: 17 residues. Per the germline V gene, CDR1 is LGHDT and CDR2 is YNNKEL (reference sequence). CDR3 DNA: TGTGCCAGCAGCCAAGAGGTCCGGAGCTCCTATAATTCACCCCTCCACTTT. This gives the protein CASSQEVRSSYNSPLHF.

J is TRBJ2-7 and V is TRBV3-1 (or the pseudogene TRBV3-2); the D gene is possibly TRBD2 (6 bases). With 8 bases removed from V and 3 bases from J, the gap between germline ends came to 11 bases. Germline V gives CDR1 LGHDT, CDR2 YNNKEL (reference sequence). This CDR3 has 12 amino acids. DNA of the CDR3: TGTGCCAGCTCGGCTAGCGTCTACGAGCAGTACTTC. Translating gives CASSASVYEQYF.

The chain uses TRBV28 and TRBJ2-7, with D hard to call. CDR1 and CDR2 (germline): MDHEN, SYDVKM. The CDR3 runs 13 residues. Trimming stripped 2 bases from V and 2 bases from J, with 7 bases between. CDR3 sequence (DNA): TGTGCCAGCAGTTTAAGCAAACCCTACGAGCAGTACTTC. The encoded protein is CASSLSKPYEQYF.

V gene TRBV3-1 (or the pseudogene TRBV3-2) combines with J gene TRBJ2-5; tentative D call: TRBD1 (5 bases). Germline CDR1 and CDR2: LGHDT and YNNKEL (reference sequence). CDR3 size: 15 residues. V was clipped by 3 bases and J by 5 bases, with 16 bases between them. The CDR3 DNA follows: TGTGCCAGCAGCCACCAAAGACAGCTCGGGGAGACCCAGTACTTC. It translates to CASSHQRQLGETQYF.

The chain employs TRBV28 and TRBJ2-7, with D unresolved. Trimming left V 1 base short and J 0 bases short, with 10 bases between. The CDR3 is made up of 15 amino acids. Germline V gene lookup returns CDR1 MDHEN and CDR2 SYDVKM. CDR3 DNA: TGTGCCAGCAGTTTATCGGGTCGCCTCTCCTACGAGCAGTACTTC. Translated: CASSLSGRLSYEQYF. The variable domain in full, with the rest retrieved from reference TRBV28 and TRBJ2-7, is DVKVTQSSRYLVKRTGEKVFLECVQDMDHENMFWYRQDPGLGLRLIYFSYDVKMKEKGDIPEGYSVSREKKERFSLILESASTNQTSMYLCASSLSGRLSYEQYFGPGTRLTVT.

J is TRBJ2-1 and V is TRBV2, with D possibly TRBD2 on 5 matching bases. The CDR3 runs to 16 residues. V lost 2 bases to trimming and J lost 0 bases, with 11 bases between them. Germline CDR1 and CDR2: SNHLY and FYNNEI. CDR3 DNA: TGTGCCAGCAGTGAAATTGGCGGACTCTCCTACAATGAGCAGTTCTTC. Its translation is CASSEIGGLSYNEQFF.